What follows are 26 T cell receptor beta chains derived from one specimen sequenced in a study of OX40 agonist ivuxolimab in advanced cancers. The protocol was immunoSEQ multiplex PCR, while the TCRdb copy is restricted to in-frame clones and leaves out a portion. In the table there are tens of thousands of clones, over 80% of which are singletons. The starting material was CD4+ or CD8+ T cells sorted from blood, obtained in a trial of the OX40 agonist ivuxolimab. The receptors derive from an adult with an advanced solid tumor such as melanoma, head and neck, liver or kidney cancer.

The genes are TRBV27 and TRBJ2-7; the D is unclear. Trimming took 5 bases from V and 2 from J, leaving 13 bases between them. The CDR3 runs to 14 residues. Germline values: CDR1 MNHEY, CDR2 SMNVEV (reference sequence). The CDR3 spells CASSAQRGPYEQYF. Here the CDR3 DNA reads TGTGCCAGCAGTGCACAACGAGGTCCCTACGAGCAGTACTTC.

The table lists this clone with a count of one. The J gene is TRBJ2-1, the V gene TRBV6-6; a weak D match, TRBD2 (5 bases). V gave up 7 bases and J gave up 6 bases, with 19 bases separating them. CDR1 MNHNY and CDR2 SVGAGI come from the germline V gene (reference sequence). The CDR3 has 15 residues. CDR3 loop: CASTLDFGVFNEQFF. Here the CDR3 DNA reads TGTGCCAGCACCCTCGATTTCGGGGTATTCAATGAGCAGTTCTTC.

V is TRBV27 and J is TRBJ1-5; a possible D gene is TRBD1 (6 bases). The CDR3 extends over 13 amino acids. Trimming cost V 5 bases and J 4 bases, with 9 bases left between them. Germline CDR1 and CDR2: MNHEY and SMNVEV (reference sequence). The CDR3 reads CASSADSNQPQHF. The CDR3 DNA is TGTGCCAGCAGTGCGGACAGTAATCAGCCCCAGCATTTT.

The chain uses TRBV4-3 and TRBJ2-7; perhaps TRBD2 as D (6 bases). Trimming pared 0 bases from V and 3 bases from J, leaving 12 bases between. Germline CDR1 reads LGHNA; CDR2 reads YSLEER. The CDR3 length is 15 residues. CDR3 amino acids: CASSQEQGGHYEQYF. The CDR3 nucleotides read TGCGCCAGCAGCCAAGAGCAGGGAGGACACTACGAGCAGTACTTC.

V gene TRBV2 combines with J gene TRBJ2-1; D gene unclear. The CDR3 is 14 amino acids. Germline-derived CDR1 and CDR2 are SNHLY and FYNNEI. Trimming cost V 2 bases and J 9 bases, with 14 bases left between them. The CDR3 DNA reads as TGTGCCAGCAGTGAAACTCCCGGAGCGTTTGAGCAGTTCTTC. This encodes CASSETPGAFEQFF.

The CDR3: CASSLLAGDNEQYF. The CDR3 coding sequence is TGTGCCAGCAGCTTACTAGCGGGAGATAACGAGCAGTACTTC. The V call is TRBV7-2, the J call TRBJ2-7, with 10 bases lining up with TRBD2. Germline-derived CDR1 and CDR2 are SGHTA and FQGNSA. Trimming cost V 2 bases and J 5 bases; bases outside gene matches: 3. This CDR3 contains 14 residues.

This clone occurred once. The chain employs TRBV27 and TRBJ1-1; D uncertain. Germline V gene data show CDR1 as MNHEY and CDR2 as SMNVEV (reference sequence). With 3 bases removed from V and 0 bases from J, the gap between germline ends came to 8 bases. The CDR3 covers 14 residues. CDR3 nucleotides: TGTGCCAGCAGTTTCTCCGCTTTGAACACTGAAGCTTTCTTT. Translating gives CASSFSALNTEAFF.

This chain links TRBV27 with TRBJ2-2, with a possible D match to TRBD1 (5 bases). CDR1 is MNHEY, CDR2 SMNVEV, per germline (reference sequence). Deletions cut 5 bases from V and 6 bases from J, with 10 bases between. This CDR3 region has 13 residues. Written as DNA, the CDR3 is TGTGCCAGCAGTACCAGGGTCGCCGGGGAGCTGTTTTTT. Its protein product is CASSTRVAGELFF.

The J gene is TRBJ2-3, the V gene TRBV28, with 7 bases that match TRBD1. The trim removed 5 bases at V and 4 bases at J, leaving 12 bases unmatched. The CDR3 is 16 residues long. Germline V gene sequence: CDR1 MDHEN, CDR2 SYDVKM. The CDR3 region is CASSMGQMEPADTQYF. The CDR3 DNA reads as TGTGCCAGCAGTATGGGACAGATGGAGCCCGCAGATACGCAGTATTTT. Using reference TRBV28 and TRBJ2-3 for the parts outside the CDR3, the full variable domain is DVKVTQSSRYLVKRTGEKVFLECVQDMDHENMFWYRQDPGLGLRLIYFSYDVKMKEKGDIPEGYSVSREKKERFSLILESASTNQTSMYLCASSMGQMEPADTQYFGPGTRLTVL.

The chain joins TRBV7-8 to TRBJ2-7; 10 nucleotides line up with TRBD2. Germline values: CDR1 SGHVS, CDR2 FQNEAQ. The ends lost 5 bases at V and 5 bases at J; junction bases unmatched: 9. The CDR3 covers 15 residues. CDR3 region: CASSLIAGGADEQYF. CDR3 nucleotides: TGTGCCAGCAGCCTGATAGCGGGAGGAGCAGACGAGCAGTACTTC.

The chain recombines TRBV15 with TRBJ2-5, with D unclear. Per the germline V gene, CDR1 is LNHNV and CDR2 is YYDKDF (reference sequence). The CDR3 covers 15 residues. V was trimmed by 0 bases and J by 2 bases, leaving 10 bases between them. For the CDR3, the DNA is TGTGCCACCAGCAGAGATGGTGTCGGACAAGAGACCCAGTACTTC. Its protein is CATSRDGVGQETQYF.

The rearrangement joins TRBV18 to TRBJ2-1, with 10 bases matching TRBD2. Trimming cost V 6 bases and J 1 base; bases outside gene matches: 3. This CDR3 is built from 15 residues. Germline loops: CDR1 KGHSH, CDR2 LQKENI. The CDR3 nucleotides read TGTGCCAGCTCGGGTAGCGGGGGGTCCTACAATGAGCAGTTCTTC. Translating gives CASSGSGGSYNEQFF.

The V and J genes are TRBV4-1 and TRBJ2-1; D uncertain. The CDR3 spans 12 residues. The germline gives CDR1 MGHRA, CDR2 YSYEKL. Trimming removed 2 bases at V and 5 bases at J, with 4 bases between. The CDR3 DNA follows: TGCGCCAGCAGCCAACTACACAATGAGCAGTTCTTC. Its protein product is CASSQLHNEQFF.

The chain combines TRBV14 with TRBJ2-1, with a possible D match to TRBD1 (6 bases). Germline CDR1 is SGHDN and CDR2 is FVKESK. The CDR3 totals 14 residues. V lost 4 bases and J lost 1, with 8 bases in between. This chain's CDR3 is CASSPRGSYNEQFF. The CDR3 nucleotides are TGTGCCAGCAGCCCGAGGGGGTCCTACAATGAGCAGTTCTTC.

V is TRBV7-3 and J is TRBJ2-5, with 8 bases that match TRBD2. This CDR3 has 12 amino acids. In germline, CDR1 is SGHTA, CDR2 FQGTGA. The chain's CDR3 is CPTSGVQETQYF. CDR3 nucleotide sequence: TGTCCCACTAGCGGAGTCCAAGAGACCCAGTACTTC.

The CDR3 reads CSVEGVFSTDTQYF. CDR3 nucleotide sequence: TGCAGCGTTGAAGGAGTTTTTAGCACAGATACGCAGTATTTT. The genes are TRBV29-1 and TRBJ2-3; D not certain. V shed 1 base and J shed 0 bases, with 8 bases lying between them. CDR3 length: 14 amino acids. Germline V gene lookup returns CDR1 SQVTM and CDR2 ANQGSEA.

This clone was found a few times. The DNA of the CDR3 is TGCGCCAGCAGCCAAACCGCTAGCGCGAACAATGAGCAGTTCTTC. Translation: CASSQTASANNEQFF. The chain uses TRBV4-3 and TRBJ2-1, with a tentative D call TRBD2 (6 bases). The germline V gene encodes CDR1 LGHNA and CDR2 YSLEER. V lost 2 bases, J lost 5 bases, and 13 bases lay in between. The CDR3 runs to 15 residues.

V is TRBV28 and J is TRBJ1-4; 8 nucleotides line up with TRBD1. The CDR3 runs 15 residues. Germline lookup yields CDR1 MDHEN and CDR2 SYDVKM. With 3 bases clipped from V and 2 bases from J, the junction kept 2 bases outside the gene matches. CDR3 sequence reads: CASSFDRGTNEKLFF. CDR3 in DNA: TGTGCCAGCAGTTTTGACAGGGGTACTAATGAAAAACTGTTTTTT.

The genes are TRBV9 and TRBJ2-2; 11 bases agree with TRBD2. The length of the CDR3 is 17 residues. Germline CDR1 is SGDLS and CDR2 is YYNGEE. Unmatched junction bases numbered 13, after V lost 4 bases and J lost 8 bases. CDR3 in amino acids: CASSPRLAGTPGGELFF. DNA of the CDR3: TGTGCCAGCAGCCCTCGACTAGCGGGAACCCCAGGGGGGGAGCTGTTTTTT.

The chain is built from TRBV5-8 and TRBJ1-5, with 9 nucleotides matching TRBD1. CDR1 is SGHTS, CDR2 YDEGEE, per germline. CDR3 length equals 17 residues. V trimming: 4 bases; J trimming: 0 bases; junction bases outside the gene matches: 8. The CDR3 sequence is CASSPGQGTYSNQPQHF. Written as DNA, the CDR3 is TGTGCCAGCAGCCCAGGACAGGGGACTTATAGCAATCAGCCCCAGCATTTT.

The chain combines TRBV7-9 with TRBJ2-2; no reliable D call. Looked up from germline, CDR1 is SEHNR and CDR2 is FQNEAQ (reference sequence). This CDR3 has 15 amino acids. Trimming stripped 0 bases from V and 3 bases from J, with 8 bases between. The CDR3 nucleotides read TGTGCCAGCAGCTTAGCTTTCGGAGACACCGGGGAGCTGTTTTTT. This gives the protein CASSLAFGDTGELFF.

This clone was seen only once. As DNA, the CDR3 is TGCGCCAGCAGCCTAAGGCGCCACAATGAGCAGTTCTTC. It specifies CASSLRRHNEQFF. The chain links TRBV4-1 to TRBJ2-1; no clear D gene. This CDR3 comprises 13 residues. V gave up 4 bases and J gave up 5 bases, with 9 bases separating them. CDR1 MGHRA and CDR2 YSYEKL come from the germline V gene.

V is TRBV7-8 and J is TRBJ2-1, with 15 positions matching TRBD2. This CDR3 contains 21 residues. V was clipped by 1 base and J by 7 bases; unmatched bases: 17. From germline, CDR1 is SGHVS and CDR2 FQNEAQ. This CDR3 is CASSLVLPGLAGGLGSNEQFF. The CDR3 nucleotides are TGTGCCAGCAGCTTAGTGTTACCGGGACTAGCGGGAGGTCTCGGATCAAATGAGCAGTTCTTC.

The genes are TRBV27 and TRBJ2-2; the match to TRBD2 covers 8 bases. Germline values: CDR1 MNHEY, CDR2 SMNVEV (reference sequence). CDR3 length equals 22 residues. V shed 0 bases, J shed 6 bases, and the junction held 24 bases outside the gene matches. The CDR3 nucleotides read TGTGCCAGCAGTTTATCGGGTCGGTACGAGGGACTAGAAAGGGAGGAGCCCGGGGAGCTGTTTTTT. It codes for CASSLSGRYEGLEREEPGELFF.

The gene calls are TRBV19 and TRBJ2-7; D not certain. The germline V gene has CDR1 LNHDA and CDR2 SQIVND (reference sequence). V was cut by 0 bases and J by 5 bases, with 11 bases left in between. There are 14 residues in the CDR3. The CDR3 region is CASSIDLELNEQYF. The CDR3 nucleotides are TGTGCCAGTAGTATAGATCTGGAGTTGAACGAGCAGTACTTC.

The V and J genes are TRBV13 and TRBJ2-7; 7 bases map to TRBD2. This CDR3 region has 12 residues. Germline-derived CDR1 and CDR2 are PRHDT and FYEKMQ (reference sequence). Unmatched junction bases numbered 8, after V lost 8 bases and J lost 7 bases. The CDR3, as DNA: TGTGCCAGCTCGGGGAGGGAGAATGAGCAGTACTTC. Translated: CASSGRENEQYF. The whole variable domain, filled in from reference TRBV13 and TRBJ2-7, reads AAGVIQSPRHLIKEKRETATLKCYPIPRHDTVYWYQQGPGQDPQFLISFYEKMQSDKGSIPDRFSAQQFSDYHSELNMSSLELGDSALYFCASSGRENEQYFGPGTRLTVT.